The rows below give T cell receptor beta chains drawn from one sample of a study of blood T cell repertoires in COVID-19. Sequenced by immunoSEQ multiplex PCR; TCRdb stores in-frame clones only, minus some. The sample yields roughly 430,000 clones, around 90% seen once. What was sequenced was PBMCs or T cells enriched from blood (not recorded which). Every receptor here comes from a woman in her 40s with acute COVID-19. CDR3s leave out the opening cysteine and the closing phenylalanine or tryptophan. The order of the fields is V gene, CDR3 protein.

V: TRBV7-9; CDR3: ASSLIGEIQETQY
V: TRBV21-1; CDR3: ASSHPPISNEQF
V: TRBV5-4; CDR3: ASSVGTGDYEQY
V: TRBV29-1; CDR3: SVEPVVGRTGELF
V: TRBV14; CDR3: ASSQLDRGSDGYT
V: TRBV7-9; CDR3: ASSFQGGTNEKLF
V: TRBV10-2; CDR3: ASSESRGNTGELF
V: TRBV4-1; CDR3: ASSQDNIVGSSYNEQF
V: TRBV29-1; CDR3: SVEERLAGGQETQY
V: TRBV18; CDR3: ASSPGQGDEKLF
V: TRBV19; CDR3: ASSIDNYEQY
V: TRBV5-4; CDR3: ASSHPGQANLYGYT
V: TRBV3-1/TRBV3-2; CDR3: ASSQEDRPNEKLF
V: TRBV19; CDR3: ASSLRGGNSPLH
V: TRBV7-9; CDR3: ASSSRDRGAYGYT
V: TRBV5-1; CDR3: ASSLTTGYQPQH
V: TRBV19; CDR3: ASSIEQGFSYEQY
V: TRBV3-1/TRBV3-2; CDR3: ASSQGQSYGYT
V: TRBV27; CDR3: ASRQGQGSSPLH
V: TRBV3-1/TRBV3-2; CDR3: ASLPSTASNYGYT
V: TRBV12-3/TRBV12-4; CDR3: ASSFGLGTEAF
V: TRBV2; CDR3: ASSDSVNGELF
V: TRBV6-4; CDR3: ASSDVVGSGGAGNEQF
V: TRBV9; CDR3: ASSQAGGFQETQY
V: TRBV5-5; CDR3: ASSLPGSNEKLF
V: TRBV12-3/TRBV12-4; CDR3: ASSLPGDLIRD
V: TRBV6-5; CDR3: ASSLSTSNYGYT
V: TRBV2; CDR3: ASRGTSGGPYEQY
V: TRBV18; CDR3: ASSPLSRDGYT
V: TRBV4-2; CDR3: ASSQDWGQGDTQY
V: TRBV5-5; CDR3: ASSPDDRVYDDEQF
V: TRBV29-1; CDR3: SVESVGAWGTEAF
V: TRBV5-4; CDR3: ATQGWDTEAF
V: TRBV11-2; CDR3: ASSSTGNRQPQH
V: TRBV19; CDR3: ASSMGQTDQPQH
V: TRBV2; CDR3: ASSAFGQGDEKLF
V: TRBV9; CDR3: ASSVEGRGTEAF
V: TRBV6-5; CDR3: ASTRTVGNTEAF
V: TRBV5-4; CDR3: ASRLGTEGGYT
V: TRBV5-5; CDR3: ASSRDPTGSGNTIY
V: TRBV9; CDR3: ASSVGPQGAYEQY
V: TRBV25-1; CDR3: ASSTGSSYNSPLH